These T cell receptor beta chains were read from a single sample in a study of blood T cells in healthy people across ages. TCRdb called the 5' RACE reads again in MiXCR, with one record for every CDR3 protein. The data contain about 400,000 distinct CDR3 sequences, roughly half of them singletons. The sequenced material came from blood. These receptor sequences come from a man aged 60 to 75 in good health. The CDR3 runs from the conserved cysteine through the conserved F or W. D genes are given only for firm matches. Only some rows state a clone size, as once, few, many or a class for expanded clones.

d_call	v_call	clone_size	j_call	cdr3_aa	cdr3_nt
-	TRBV29-1	many	TRBJ1-2	CSVGDGYTF	TGCAGCGTTGGGGATGGCTACACCTTC
-	TRBV20-1	-	TRBJ2-7	CSASKAGRTYEQYF	TGCAGTGCTAGTAAGGCAGGACGTACCTACGAGCAGTACTTC
-	TRBV7-2	few	TRBJ2-7	CASSRTSGGGEQYF	TGTGCCAGCAGCCGTACGTCAGGGGGAGGCGAGCAGTACTTC
-	TRBV10-3	few	TRBJ2-1	CAISEGGSSEQFF	TGTGCCATCAGTGAGGGTGGATCGAGTGAGCAGTTCTTC
-	TRBV28	-	TRBJ2-7	CASRGVSPYEQYF	TGTGCCAGCAGGGGAGTTTCCCCCTACGAGCAGTACTTC
TRBD2	TRBV20-1	-	TRBJ2-1	CSASGRNEQFF	TGCAGTGCTAGCGGGAGGAATGAGCAGTTCTTC
TRBD2	TRBV6-2/TRBV6-3	many	TRBJ2-7	CASSKTSGTHEQYF	TGTGCCAGCAGCAAGACTAGCGGGACCCACGAGCAGTACTTC
-	TRBV5-1	-	TRBJ2-4	CASSFDDRYKNIQYF	TGCGCCAGCAGCTTCGACGACAGGTACAAAAACATTCAGTACTTC
TRBD2	TRBV7-9	few	TRBJ2-1	CASRPIAGGPLAEQFF	TGTGCCAGCAGGCCGATAGCGGGGGGACCTCTAGCTGAGCAGTTCTTC
-	TRBV7-2	-	TRBJ2-3	CASSSSRDPAWNTQYF	TGTGCCAGCAGCTCGTCCCGGGACCCCGCGTGGAATACGCAGTATTTT
TRBD2	TRBV13	-	TRBJ2-1	CASSAPAGSRNEQFF	TGTGCCAGCAGCGCCCCAGCGGGATCTAGGAATGAGCAGTTCTTC
-	TRBV14	once	TRBJ2-4	CANSQARDIQYF	TGTGCCAACAGCCAGGCACGGGACATTCAGTACTTC
-	TRBV5-6	-	TRBJ2-7	CASSLDVGIRSYEQYF	TGTGCCAGCAGCTTGGACGTCGGGATCCGCTCCTACGAGCAGTACTTC
TRBD1	TRBV24-1	-	TRBJ2-2	CATGTGVGELFF	TGTGCCACCGGGACAGGGGTTGGGGAGCTGTTTTTT
-	TRBV28	-	TRBJ2-7	CASRDPTGTHYEQYF	TGTGCCAGCAGGGACCCGACCGGGACACACTACGAGCAGTACTTC
-	TRBV5-1	-	TRBJ1-1	CASSLRGGRGNTEAFF	TGCGCCAGCAGCTTGCGGGGGGGCAGGGGAAACACTGAAGCTTTCTTT
-	TRBV15	-	TRBJ2-5	CATSRDNSDQETQYF	TGTGCCACCAGCAGAGATAACAGCGACCAAGAGACCCAGTACTTC
-	TRBV7-9	-	TRBJ1-2	CASSLSRAGYTF	TGTGCCAGCAGCTTATCGCGGGCGGGCTACACCTTC
TRBD1	TRBV6-2/TRBV6-3	-	TRBJ1-5	CASSGTGGSYQPQHF	TGTGCCAGCAGCGGGACAGGGGGCTCTTATCAGCCCCAGCATTTT
TRBD2	TRBV2	many	TRBJ2-1	CASSSGTSVYNEQFF	TGTGCCAGCAGCTCCGGGACTAGCGTATACAATGAGCAGTTCTTC
-	TRBV27	few	TRBJ1-2	CASSSTPSYGYTF	TGTGCCAGCAGTTCTACCCCAAGCTATGGCTACACCTTC
-	TRBV7-6	-	TRBJ1-5	CASSLRVGGSNQPQHF	TGTGCCAGCAGCTTACGGGTGGGGGGCAGCAATCAGCCCCAGCATTTT
-	TRBV5-1	-	TRBJ2-3	CASSLPGGKDTQYF	TGCGCCAGCAGCTTGCCAGGAGGCAAGGATACGCAGTATTTT
-	TRBV12-3/TRBV12-4	few	TRBJ2-7	CASSLDGPYEQYF	TGTGCCAGCAGTTTAGACGGACCCTACGAGCAGTACTTC
-	TRBV15	few	TRBJ2-7	CATSRAGNEQYF	TGTGCCACCAGCAGAGCAGGGAACGAGCAGTACTTC
TRBD2	TRBV7-9	-	TRBJ2-1	CASSLVAGEQNEQFF	TGTGCCAGCAGCTTAGTAGCGGGGGAACAAAATGAGCAGTTCTTC
-	TRBV25-1	few	TRBJ2-1	CASAGQAYYNEQFF	TGTGCCAGCGCGGGTCAGGCCTACTACAATGAGCAGTTCTTC
TRBD2	TRBV20-1	few	TRBJ2-7	CSTSPAGSSYEQYF	TGCAGTACCTCGCCAGCGGGAAGCTCCTACGAGCAGTACTTC
TRBD1	TRBV6-6	few	TRBJ1-2	CASSYRDRGGYGYTF	TGTGCCAGCAGTTACCGGGACAGGGGGGGCTATGGCTACACCTTC
TRBD2	TRBV7-9	-	TRBJ2-5	CASSLVLAGRLRETQYF	TGTGCCAGCAGCTTAGTTCTAGCGGGTCGGCTGAGGGAGACCCAGTACTTC
-	TRBV6-4	many	TRBJ2-1	CASSESPSSYNEQFF	TGTGCCAGCAGTGAATCCCCCAGCTCCTACAATGAGCAGTTCTTC
TRBD1	TRBV7-3	-	TRBJ2-5	CASSSTGGQGTQYF	TGTGCCAGCAGCTCCACAGGGGGGCAGGGGACCCAGTACTTC
-	TRBV6-2/TRBV6-3	few	TRBJ2-1	CASGSGEALEQFF	TGTGCCAGCGGGAGCGGAGAAGCTTTGGAGCAGTTCTTC
TRBD1	TRBV5-6	many	TRBJ1-1	CASRRTTGQAFF	TGTGCCAGCAGGAGGACGACAGGGCAAGCTTTCTTT
-	TRBV7-2	-	TRBJ2-1	CASSLAGGAYNEQFF	TGTGCCAGCAGCTTAGCGGGTGGGGCCTACAATGAGCAGTTCTTC
-	TRBV6-5	-	TRBJ1-2	CASSYRQTRTGYTF	TGTGCCAGCAGTTACAGGCAGACACGTACTGGCTACACCTTC
-	TRBV3-1	few	TRBJ2-4	CASSQDPRIKGNIQYF	TGTGCCAGCAGCCAAGACCCCCGGATAAAGGGGAACATTCAGTACTTC
-	TRBV28	once	TRBJ2-4	CASSPRELAKNIQYF	TGTGCCAGCAGCCCAAGGGAACTAGCCAAAAACATTCAGTACTTC
-	TRBV5-6	-	TRBJ2-7	CASSLSGTSSYEQYF	TGTGCCAGCAGCCTGTCCGGGACTTCCTCCTACGAGCAGTACTTC
-	TRBV20-1	-	TRBJ1-1	CSARGENRRNTEAFF	TGCAGTGCTAGAGGAGAAAACAGGAGGAACACTGAAGCTTTCTTT
-	TRBV15	-	TRBJ1-1	CATSQNPGVEAFF	TGTGCCACCAGCCAGAATCCAGGGGTAGAAGCTTTCTTT
-	TRBV2	few	TRBJ2-1	CASRRGGGPNNEQFF	TGTGCCAGCAGAAGGGGCGGGGGCCCAAACAATGAGCAGTTCTTC
-	TRBV5-6	-	TRBJ1-1	CASSLDVGAEAFF	TGTGCCAGCAGCTTGGACGTGGGCGCTGAAGCTTTCTTT
-	TRBV30	-	TRBJ1-4	CAWSWGAREKLFF	TGTGCCTGGAGTTGGGGGGCGCGAGAAAAACTGTTTTTT
-	TRBV4-2	-	TRBJ2-3	CASSQVGGDTSTDTQYF	TGTGCCAGCAGCCAAGTGGGCGGGGATACTAGCACAGATACGCAGTATTTT
-	TRBV12-3/TRBV12-4	once	TRBJ1-5	CASSLGEDQPQHF	TGTGCCAGCAGTTTAGGGGAGGATCAGCCCCAGCATTTT
TRBD1	TRBV11-2	-	TRBJ2-5	CASSLARTGVETQYF	TGTGCCAGCAGCTTAGCCCGGACAGGGGTCGAGACCCAGTACTTC
TRBD2	TRBV20-1	-	TRBJ2-1	CSARDGTSGYNEQFF	TGCAGTGCTAGGGACGGGACTAGCGGTTACAATGAGCAGTTCTTC
TRBD2	TRBV7-2	-	TRBJ2-1	CASSLPRGLAGAGAYNEQFF	TGTGCCAGCAGCTTACCCCGGGGACTAGCGGGGGCAGGGGCCTACAATGAGCAGTTCTTC
-	TRBV15	many	TRBJ2-3	CATRDGQRPSTDTQYF	TGTGCCACCCGGGACGGGCAACGACCTAGCACAGATACGCAGTATTTT
-	TRBV28	-	TRBJ2-7	CASSLWGGAGVYEQYF	TGTGCCAGCAGTTTATGGGGGGGGGCCGGTGTCTACGAGCAGTACTTC
TRBD1	TRBV3-1	-	TRBJ2-5	CASSQRQGGETQYF	TGTGCCAGCAGCCAAAGACAGGGTGGGGAGACCCAGTACTTC